This T cell receptor (beta chain) originates from a study of cytomegalovirus exposure and HLA in healthy donors. Broader study findings: The study designated around 150 TCR beta chains cytomegalovirus-associated. The majority of TCR sequences were rare, yet some public TCRs appeared in many donors. An analysis done earlier found most TCR beta V segments productive about 87% or about 30% of the time.

Amplification used 60 Vbeta primers and 13 Jbeta primers. Measured with immunoSEQ multiplex PCR; TCRdb has only the in-frame clones, and not every one. The table includes over 95,000 clones, roughly 80% detected once. Comment on this clone: The antigen is undetermined.

Sequenced: PBMCs. The receptor's source is a female donor in good health and CMV-seronegative.

This CDR3 reads CASSETQGAGTDTQYF. The CDR3 DNA reads TGTGCCAGCAGTGAAACACAGGGGGCCGGCACAGATACGCAGTATTTT. This chain links TRBV6-4 with TRBJ2-3, with 9 bases matching TRBD1. The germline V gene has CDR1 MRHNA and CDR2 SNTAGT. The CDR3 sequence is 16 residues long. Trimming removed 3 bases from V and 1 base from J; junction bases left unmatched: 5.